This T cell receptor (beta chain) stems from a study of TIL therapy for anti-PD-1-resistant metastatic lung cancer (TCRdb year 2021). In the study overall: Before any PD-1/PD-L1 blockade was given, tumors were harvested, nivolumab was then administered, and patients who progressed went on to receive lymphodepletion, an infusion of expanded TIL, and IL-2. A median non-synonymous tumor mutation burden of about 1.5 mutations per megabase was determined across the cohort by whole-exome sequencing. Tumor and peripheral blood T cell receptor beta sequencing was used to track clonotypes across tumor, expanded TIL product and serial blood samples. Among the enrolled patients, the median age was about 52 years (range roughly 38-85), and the median tumor PD-L1 proportion score was about 6%. The cohort was predominantly lung adenocarcinoma, with four EGFR-mutant and two ALK-rearranged tumors, and half of patients were current or former smokers.

This clone turned up a few times. This clone's antigen is unknown. The input lacks base qualities; no much larger clone sits a single base away. TCR beta CDR3 regions were amplified from genomic DNA with the immunoSEQ v3 hsTCRB kit using bias-controlled multiplex PCR. TCR libraries were sequenced on an Illumina NextSeq 500 to roughly 2 million read pairs for survey level or 5-6 million for deep level. The authors processed their data as follows. V, D and J genes were assigned, non-productive sequences were removed, and clonality was reported by immunoSEQ Analyzer software. Repertoires were compared using productive Simpson clonality and Morisita overlap index of productive TRB rearrangements between infused TIL and blood. Absolute clonotype counts in blood were estimated by multiplying the lymphocyte count by the CD3+ fraction and by the productive frequency of the clone. The clones in this table, taken by TCRdb from immuneACCESS, are in-frame only. Not every clone is retained; where verified, under half of the shortfall comes from an unresolved V gene, and the cause of the rest is unknown. V and J calls plus clone size are reproduced from that table; the DNA served to infer D and trimming. The sample table contains about 36,000 clones; only one count was recorded for around 79% of them. Together, the top ten hold under 7% of the sample.

In the paper's terms, the time point label means: pre-treatment sample, taken before nivolumab and TIL therapy. A phase I trial run at two centers enrolled adults with stage 4 NSCLC between 2017 and 2020. Samples came from a single-arm, open-label phase I trial of tumor-infiltrating lymphocyte therapy with nivolumab in advanced non-small cell lung cancer. Blood mononuclear cells from EDTA tubes were isolated by Ficoll gradient, snap-frozen as pellets, and DNA was extracted with a Qiagen mini-prep kit. Trimming takes 2 bases off V and 8 bases off J; junction bases not matched to a gene: 8. In the germline V gene, CDR1 corresponds to SGHRS and CDR2 to YFSETQ. CDR3 length: 15 amino acids, cysteine to phenylalanine. The CDR3 DNA has 45 bases and is translated from base 1. The full study reports these points: The cohort was highly selected, including more treatment-naive, never-smoker and oncogene-addicted patients than is typical, which limits generalizability. The study protocol defined all tumor marker inferences as exploratory. Infused TIL clonotypes partially replaced the baseline peripheral repertoire then decayed over months, with no apparent association between persistence and response.

The chain joins TRBV5-1 to TRBJ1-4; 8 junctional bases match TRBD1. The sequence derives from a person aged 25 to 85 with non-small cell lung cancer. The sample was blood, taken at baseline. Here the CDR3 is given as CASSLSQGAREKLFF. The DNA is as follows: TGCGCCAGCAGCTTATCTCAGGGGGCGAGGGAAAAACTGTTTTTT. Joined to the reference TRBV5-1 and TRBJ1-4 proteins, this CDR3 gives the full variable domain: KAGVTQTPRYLIKTRGQQVTLSCSPISGHRSVSWYQQTPGQGLQFLFEYFSETQRNKGNFPGRFSGRQFSNSRSEMNVSTLELGDSALYLCASSLSQGAREKLFFGSGTQLSVL.